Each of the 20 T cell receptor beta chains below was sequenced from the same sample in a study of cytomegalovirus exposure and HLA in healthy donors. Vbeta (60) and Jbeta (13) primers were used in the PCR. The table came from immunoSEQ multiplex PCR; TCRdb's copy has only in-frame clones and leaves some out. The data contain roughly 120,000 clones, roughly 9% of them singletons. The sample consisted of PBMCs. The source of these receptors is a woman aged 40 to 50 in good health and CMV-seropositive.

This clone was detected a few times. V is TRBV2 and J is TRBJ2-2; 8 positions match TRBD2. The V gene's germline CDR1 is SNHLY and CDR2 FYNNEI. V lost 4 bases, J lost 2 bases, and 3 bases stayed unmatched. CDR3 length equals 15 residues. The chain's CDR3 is CASSGLASNTGELFF. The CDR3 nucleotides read TGTGCCAGCAGTGGACTAGCGTCAAACACCGGGGAGCTGTTTTTT.

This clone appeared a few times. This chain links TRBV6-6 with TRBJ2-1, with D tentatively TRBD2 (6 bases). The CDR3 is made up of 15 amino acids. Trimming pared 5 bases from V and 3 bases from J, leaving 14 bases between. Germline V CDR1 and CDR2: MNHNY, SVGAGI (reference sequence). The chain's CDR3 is CASSIPGLDYNEQFF. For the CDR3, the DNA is TGTGCCAGCAGTATCCCGGGACTTGACTACAATGAGCAGTTCTTC.

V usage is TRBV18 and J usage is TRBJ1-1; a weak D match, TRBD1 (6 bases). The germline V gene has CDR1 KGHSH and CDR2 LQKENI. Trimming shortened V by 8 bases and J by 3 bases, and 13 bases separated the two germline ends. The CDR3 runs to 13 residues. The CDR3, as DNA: TGTGCCAGCACGGGGGGGCAGGACACTGAAGCTTTCTTT. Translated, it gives CASTGGQDTEAFF.

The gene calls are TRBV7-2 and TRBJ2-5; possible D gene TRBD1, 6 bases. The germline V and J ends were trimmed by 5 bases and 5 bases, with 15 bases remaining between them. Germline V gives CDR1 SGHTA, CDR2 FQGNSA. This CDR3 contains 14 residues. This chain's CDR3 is CASSPGPRGETQYF. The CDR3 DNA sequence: TGTGCCAGCAGCCCGGGACCTAGGGGGGAGACCCAGTACTTC. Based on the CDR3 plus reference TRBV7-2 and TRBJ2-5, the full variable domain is GAGVSQSPSNKVTEKGKDVELRCDPISGHTALYWYRQSLGQGLEFLIYFQGNSAPDKSGLPSDRFSAERTGGSVSTLTIQRTQQEDSAVYLCASSPGPRGETQYFGPGTRLLVL.

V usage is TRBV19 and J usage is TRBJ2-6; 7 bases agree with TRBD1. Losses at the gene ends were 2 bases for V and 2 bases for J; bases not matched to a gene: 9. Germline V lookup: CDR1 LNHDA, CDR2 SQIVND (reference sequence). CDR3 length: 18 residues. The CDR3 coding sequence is TGTGCCAGTAGTATAAATGGCAGGGGGAAGGCTGGGGCCAACGTCCTGACTTTC. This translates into CASSINGRGKAGANVLTF.

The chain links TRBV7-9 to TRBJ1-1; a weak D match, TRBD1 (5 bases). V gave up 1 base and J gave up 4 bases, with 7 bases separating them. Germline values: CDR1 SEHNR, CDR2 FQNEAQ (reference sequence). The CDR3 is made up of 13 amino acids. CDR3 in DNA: TGTGCCAGCAGCTTAGAAGGGGCCACTGAAGCTTTCTTT. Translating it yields CASSLEGATEAFF.

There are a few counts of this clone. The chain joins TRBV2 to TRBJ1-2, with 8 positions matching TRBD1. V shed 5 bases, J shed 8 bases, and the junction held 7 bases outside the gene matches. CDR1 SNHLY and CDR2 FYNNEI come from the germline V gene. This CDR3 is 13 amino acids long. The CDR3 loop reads CASSYDRGKGYTF. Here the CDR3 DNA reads TGTGCCAGCAGTTACGACAGGGGAAAGGGCTACACCTTC. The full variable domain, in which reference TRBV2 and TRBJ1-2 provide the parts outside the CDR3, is EPEVTQTPSHQVTQMGQEVILRCVPISNHLYFYWYRQILGQKVEFLVSFYNNEISEKSEIFDDQFSVERPDGSNFTLKIRSTKLEDSAMYFCASSYDRGKGYTFGSGTRLTVV.

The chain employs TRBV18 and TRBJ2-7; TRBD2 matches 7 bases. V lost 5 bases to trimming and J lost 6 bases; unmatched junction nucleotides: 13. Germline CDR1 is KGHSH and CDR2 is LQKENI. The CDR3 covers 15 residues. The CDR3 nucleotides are TGTGCCAGCTCATCAGGAGCGGGACGAAGAGGCGAGCAGTACTTC. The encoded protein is CASSSGAGRRGEQYF.

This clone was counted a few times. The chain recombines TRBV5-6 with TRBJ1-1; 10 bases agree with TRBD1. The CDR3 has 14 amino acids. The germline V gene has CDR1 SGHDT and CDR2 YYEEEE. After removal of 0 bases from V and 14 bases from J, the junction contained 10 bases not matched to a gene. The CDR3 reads CASSLGPGQGTGFF. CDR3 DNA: TGTGCCAGCAGCTTGGGCCCGGGACAGGGGACTGGGTTCTTT.

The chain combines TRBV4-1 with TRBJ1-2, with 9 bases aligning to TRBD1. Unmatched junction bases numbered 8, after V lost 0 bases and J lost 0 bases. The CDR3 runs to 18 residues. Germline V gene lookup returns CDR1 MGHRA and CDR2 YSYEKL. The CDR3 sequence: CASSQDTGTGTTNYGYTF. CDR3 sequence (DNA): TGCGCCAGCAGCCAAGACACCGGGACAGGGACCACTAACTATGGCTACACCTTC.

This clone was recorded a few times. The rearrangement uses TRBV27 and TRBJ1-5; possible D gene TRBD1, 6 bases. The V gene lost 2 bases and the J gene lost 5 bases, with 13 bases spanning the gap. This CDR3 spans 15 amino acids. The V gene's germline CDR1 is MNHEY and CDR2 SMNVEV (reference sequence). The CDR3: CASSLQGMGDQPQHF. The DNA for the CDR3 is TGTGCCAGCAGTTTACAGGGGATGGGGGATCAGCCCCAGCATTTT.

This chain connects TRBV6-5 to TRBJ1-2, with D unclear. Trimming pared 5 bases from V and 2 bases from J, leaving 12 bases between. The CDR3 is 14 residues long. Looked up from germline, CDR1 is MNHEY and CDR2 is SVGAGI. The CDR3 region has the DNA TGTGCCAGCAGTGTCCCCTTCGGGAACTATGGCTACACCTTC. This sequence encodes CASSVPFGNYGYTF.

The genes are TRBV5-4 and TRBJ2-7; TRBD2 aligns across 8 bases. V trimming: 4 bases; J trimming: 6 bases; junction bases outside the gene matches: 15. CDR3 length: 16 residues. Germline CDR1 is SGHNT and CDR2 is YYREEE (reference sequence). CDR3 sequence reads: CASSPRDGLAIPEQYF. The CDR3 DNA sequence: TGTGCCAGCAGCCCACGAGACGGACTAGCAATACCCGAGCAGTACTTC.

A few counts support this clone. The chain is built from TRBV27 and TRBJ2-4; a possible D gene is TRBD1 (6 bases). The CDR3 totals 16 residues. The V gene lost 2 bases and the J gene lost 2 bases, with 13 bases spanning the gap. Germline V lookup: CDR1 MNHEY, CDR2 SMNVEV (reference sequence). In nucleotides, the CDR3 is TGTGCCAGCAGTTTACGTCAGGGGATGACCAAAAACATTCAGTACTTC. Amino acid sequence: CASSLRQGMTKNIQYF.

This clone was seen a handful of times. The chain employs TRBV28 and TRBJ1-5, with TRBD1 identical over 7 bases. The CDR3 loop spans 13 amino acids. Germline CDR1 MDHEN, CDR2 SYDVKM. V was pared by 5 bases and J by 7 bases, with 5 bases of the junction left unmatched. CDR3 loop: CASSLQGLQPQHF. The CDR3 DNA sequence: TGTGCCAGCAGTCTACAGGGGCTCCAGCCCCAGCATTTT.

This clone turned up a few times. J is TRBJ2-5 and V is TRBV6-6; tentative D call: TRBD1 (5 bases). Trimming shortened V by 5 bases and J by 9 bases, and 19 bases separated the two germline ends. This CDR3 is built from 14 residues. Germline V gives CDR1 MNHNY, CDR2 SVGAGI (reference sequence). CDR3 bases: TGTGCCAGCAGTACACAGGCCGCCTCGGTGGCCCAGTACTTC. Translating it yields CASSTQAASVAQYF.

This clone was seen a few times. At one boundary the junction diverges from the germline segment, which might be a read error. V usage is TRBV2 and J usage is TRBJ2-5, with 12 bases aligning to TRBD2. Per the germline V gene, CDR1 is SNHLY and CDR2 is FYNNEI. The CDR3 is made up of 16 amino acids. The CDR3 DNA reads TGTGCCAGCGGTGAACTAGCGGGGGGCCCACAAGAGACCCAGTACTTC. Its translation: CASGELAGGPQETQYF.

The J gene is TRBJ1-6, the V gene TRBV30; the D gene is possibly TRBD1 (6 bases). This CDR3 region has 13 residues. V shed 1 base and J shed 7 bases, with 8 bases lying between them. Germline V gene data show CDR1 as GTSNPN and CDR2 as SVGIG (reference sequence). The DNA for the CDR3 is TGTGCCTGGAGTGGGGGGCAGAATTCACCCCTCCACTTT. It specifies CAWSGGQNSPLHF.

The CDR3: CASSLGQGEFF. CDR3 DNA sequence: TGTGCCAGCAGCTTAGGACAGGGGGAATTCTTC. The rearrangement uses TRBV7-9 and TRBJ2-1, with 9 bases identical to TRBD1. Germline CDR1 SEHNR, CDR2 FQNEAQ (reference sequence). CDR3 length equals 11 residues. Trimming removed 1 base from V and 16 bases from J; junction bases left unmatched: 2.

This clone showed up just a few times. CDR3 protein: CSSGQRETQYF. In DNA form, the CDR3 reads TGCAGCTCGGGACAGCGGGAGACCCAGTACTTC. The V gene is TRBV29-1, the J gene TRBJ2-5, with 7 bases identical to TRBD1. Losses at the gene ends were 8 bases for V and 5 bases for J; bases not matched to a gene: 5. Germline assignment: CDR1 SQVTM and CDR2 ANQGSEA. The CDR3 is 11 amino acids.